Listed below are T cell receptor beta chains from one sample, sequenced in a study of T cell changes during pregnancy in multiple sclerosis. TCRdb keeps only in-frame clones here, not all; method: immunoSEQ multiplex PCR. Altogether 100,000 to 140,000 clones are present, approximately 90% being singletons, with the ten largest covering 0.78%. This material consisted of peripheral blood, taken in the third trimester of pregnancy. These receptors were obtained from a female donor in good health, enrolled as a control in a pregnancy study. The CDR3 runs from the conserved cysteine through the conserved F or W. The order of the fields is J gene, D gene, V gene, CDR3 protein, CDR3 DNA. The D gene is left open where the match is weak.

>TRBJ1-1|NA|TRBV2
CASTYGGMNTEAFF
TGTGCCAGCACCTATGGGGGGATGAACACTGAAGCTTTCTTT
>TRBJ2-1|NA|TRBV7-6
CASSSPRGMDEQFF
TGTGCCAGCAGTTCACCCAGGGGTATGGATGAGCAGTTCTTC
>TRBJ1-2|NA|TRBV18
CASSSQPGHPNYGYTF
TGTGCCAGCTCATCTCAACCGGGACACCCGAACTATGGCTACACCTTC
>TRBJ1-2|TRBD1|TRBV27
CASSLSSTGGLYGYTF
TGTGCCAGCAGTTTATCCTCGACAGGGGGTCTCTACGGCTACACCTTC
>TRBJ2-7|NA|TRBV4-3
CASSPRKTGNDYEQYF
TGCGCCAGCAGCCCAAGGAAAACAGGGAATGACTACGAGCAGTACTTC
>TRBJ2-3|NA|TRBV5-1
CASSEVPGTDTQYF
TGCGCCAGCAGCGAGGTTCCAGGGACAGATACGCAGTATTTT
>TRBJ1-1|NA|TRBV10-3
CATQNQNTEAFF
TGTGCCACCCAGAACCAGAACACTGAAGCTTTCTTT
>TRBJ2-1|TRBD1|TRBV13
CASSLGQGAGEQFF
TGTGCCAGCAGCTTAGGACAGGGGGCTGGGGAGCAGTTCTTC
>TRBJ2-7|NA|TRBV19
CASSIDISYEQYF
TGTGCCAGTAGTATAGATATCTCCTACGAGCAGTACTTC
>TRBJ2-5|TRBD2|TRBV12-5
CASGFSGGASETQYF
TGTGCTAGTGGTTTCAGCGGGGGGGCCTCGGAGACCCAGTACTTC
>TRBJ1-3|NA|TRBV6-6
CASSQGSVGNTIYF
TGTGCCAGCAGTCAGGGAAGCGTCGGGAACACCATATATTTT
>TRBJ1-1|NA|TRBV9
CASSVEGGNTEAFF
TGTGCCAGCAGCGTAGAAGGAGGGAACACTGAAGCTTTCTTT